This T cell receptor (beta chain) stems from a study of blood T cells in healthy people across ages. A J-beta primer mix and a sample-barcoded 5' primer were used in a second PCR of roughly 7 to 12 cycles. Via MiXCR, TCRdb re-called the 5' RACE reads, giving one row per CDR3 protein. Of some 1,800,000 distinct CDR3 sequences listed, about two fifths are singletons. This clonotype was detected only once. Germline V gives CDR1 LGHNA, CDR2 YSLEER. V trimming: 3 bases; J trimming: 0 bases; junction bases outside the gene matches: 11. CDR3 length equals 19 residues. Sequencing used blood. The TCR originated in a human donor in good health. The chain carries TRBV4-3 and TRBJ2-3; 11 bases line up with TRBD2. CDR3 coding DNA: TGCGCCAGCAGCCAGTGGGTTCCTAGCGGGGGGATCAGCACAGATACGCAGTATTTT. Translation: CASSQWVPSGGISTDTQYF.